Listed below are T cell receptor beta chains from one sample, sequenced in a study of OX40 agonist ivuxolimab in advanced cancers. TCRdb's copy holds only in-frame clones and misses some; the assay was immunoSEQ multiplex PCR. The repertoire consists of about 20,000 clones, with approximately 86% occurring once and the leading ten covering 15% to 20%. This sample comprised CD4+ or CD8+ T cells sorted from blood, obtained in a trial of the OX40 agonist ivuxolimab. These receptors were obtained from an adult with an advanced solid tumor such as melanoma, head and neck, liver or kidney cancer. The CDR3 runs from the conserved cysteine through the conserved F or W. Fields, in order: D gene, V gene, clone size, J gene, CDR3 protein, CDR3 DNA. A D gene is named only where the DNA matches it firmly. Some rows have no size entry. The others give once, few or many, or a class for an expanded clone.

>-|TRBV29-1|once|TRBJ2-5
CSVFDAPPKQETQYF
TGCAGCGTTTTTGACGCCCCCCCCAAACAAGAGACCCAGTACTTC
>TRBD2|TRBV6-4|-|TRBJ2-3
CASRLAGDTDTQYF
TGTGCCAGCAGACTAGCGGGGGACACAGATACGCAGTATTTT
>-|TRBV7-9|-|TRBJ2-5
CASSFNSRTSQRETQYF
TGTGCCAGCAGCTTCAATTCCAGGACCTCTCAACGCGAGACCCAGTACTTC
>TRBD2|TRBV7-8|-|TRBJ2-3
CASSLGGVAGDTQYF
TGTGCCAGCAGCTTAGGGGGGGTAGCGGGAGATACGCAGTATTTT
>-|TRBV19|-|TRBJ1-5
CASSIPGRNQPQHF
TGTGCCAGTAGTATACCGGGGCGCAATCAGCCCCAGCATTTT
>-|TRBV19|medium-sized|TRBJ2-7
CASSNDGGEQYF
TGTGCCAGTAGTAATGATGGGGGTGAGCAGTACTTC
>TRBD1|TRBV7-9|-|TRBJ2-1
CASSRPDRGRHEQFF
TGTGCCAGCAGCCGACCGGACAGGGGGCGTCATGAGCAGTTCTTC
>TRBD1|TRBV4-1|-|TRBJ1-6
CASSQTDRGNSPLHF
TGCGCCAGCAGCCAAACAGACAGGGGTAATTCACCCCTCCACTTT
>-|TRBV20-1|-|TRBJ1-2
CSASRGYTF
TGCAGTGCTAGTCGTGGCTACACCTTC
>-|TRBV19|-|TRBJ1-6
CASSIDSPGTDSYNSPLHF
TGTGCCAGTAGTATAGACTCCCCAGGAACCGACTCCTATAATTCACCCCTCCACTTT